These 20 T cell receptor beta chains came from one sample sequenced in a study of cytomegalovirus exposure and HLA in healthy donors. The PCR used 60 Vbeta and 13 Jbeta primers. Assay used: immunoSEQ multiplex PCR; TCRdb lists only in-frame clones, some missing. Here the sample spans fewer than 200,000 clones, approximately 81% being singletons. Sequencing was done on a sample of PBMCs. Receptors were obtained from a man between 18 and 35 years old in good health and CMV-seronegative.

V and J are TRBV5-4 and TRBJ1-2; no firm D call. V lost 0 bases, J lost 4 bases, and 10 bases lay in between. This CDR3 comprises 14 residues. Looked up from germline, CDR1 is SGHNT and CDR2 is YYREEE (reference sequence). DNA of the CDR3: TGTGCCAGCAGCTTGGACGGAGCCTCCTATGGCTACACCTTC. Translated: CASSLDGASYGYTF.

This clone was seen more than once but under ten times. The chain links TRBV30 to TRBJ2-1; TRBD2 agrees at 12 bases. This CDR3 is 15 amino acids long. The germline V gene encodes CDR1 GTSNPN and CDR2 SVGIG (reference sequence). V dropped 1 base and J dropped 5; count of bases not matched to a gene: 3. Written as DNA, the CDR3 is TGTGCCTGGAGTGGACTAGCGGGAGAACACAATGAGCAGTTCTTC. Its protein product is CAWSGLAGEHNEQFF.

The CDR3 DNA is TGCGCCAGCAGTATGGTTTCTACTGGGGCCAACGTCCTGACTTTC. Translating gives CASSMVSTGANVLTF. J is TRBJ2-6 and V is TRBV4-3, with unresolved D. The CDR3 is 15 amino acids. V lost 6 bases, J lost 2 bases, and 11 bases lay in between. Germline V gene lookup returns CDR1 LGHNA and CDR2 YSLEER.

This clone was recorded only once. The V and J genes are TRBV29-1 and TRBJ1-1, with 7 bases fitting TRBD1. V dropped 7 bases and J dropped 4; count of bases not matched to a gene: 12. Germline V gives CDR1 SQVTM, CDR2 ANQGSEA. CDR3 length: 14 residues. The CDR3 here is CSAFNEGAVTEAFF. DNA of the CDR3: TGCAGCGCCTTTAACGAGGGGGCGGTCACTGAAGCTTTCTTT.

This chain joins TRBV30 and TRBJ2-2; D is perhaps TRBD2 (5 bases). The V end was cut by 0 bases, the J end by 3 bases, with 5 bases between. Germline CDR1 reads GTSNPN; CDR2 reads SVGIG (reference sequence). The CDR3 totals 13 residues. The CDR3 sequence: CAWSVRDTGELFF. The CDR3 DNA is TGTGCCTGGAGTGTGAGGGACACCGGGGAGCTGTTTTTT.

A remark on this clone: Other nucleotide sequences from this sample produce the same CDR3. The rearrangement uses TRBV27 and TRBJ2-7; 11 nucleotides agree with TRBD2. In germline, CDR1 is MNHEY, CDR2 SMNVEV (reference sequence). V lost 2 bases and J lost 6; bases outside the gene matches: 3. This CDR3 comprises 14 residues. Here the CDR3 DNA reads TGTGCCAGCAGTTTACTAGCGGGAGGACGCGAGCAGTACTTC. Protein: CASSLLAGGREQYF.

The chain joins TRBV7-9 to TRBJ1-2; 8 nucleotides match TRBD1. V was clipped by 8 bases and J by 3 bases; unmatched bases: 14. Looked up from germline, CDR1 is SEHNR and CDR2 is FQNEAQ (reference sequence). The CDR3 is made up of 16 amino acids. The CDR3 reads CASPSSLPDRDYGYTF. The DNA for the CDR3 is TGTGCCAGCCCCAGTTCCCTCCCGGACAGGGACTATGGCTACACCTTC.

The V gene is TRBV5-5, the J gene TRBJ2-1; 8 bases line up with TRBD2. The CDR3 is 15 residues long. Germline V lookup: CDR1 SGHKS, CDR2 YYEKEE (reference sequence). V trimming: 0 bases; J trimming: 7 bases; junction bases outside the gene matches: 6. The CDR3 sequence is CASSLVGRARNEQFF. The CDR3 DNA sequence: TGTGCCAGCAGCTTGGTCGGGAGGGCACGAAATGAGCAGTTCTTC.

This clone was recorded only once. The gene calls are TRBV7-9 and TRBJ2-5, with 9 bases matching TRBD1. The germline V gene encodes CDR1 SEHNR and CDR2 FQNEAQ (reference sequence). Trimming at V came to 5 bases and at J to 7 bases, leaving 11 bases not matched to a gene. There are 15 residues in the CDR3. CDR3 protein: CASSATGTGRATQYF. In nucleotides, the CDR3 is TGTGCCAGCAGCGCTACCGGGACAGGGAGGGCGACCCAGTACTTC.

This sequence joins TRBV6-4 and TRBJ1-1, with 9 bases matching TRBD1. The V gene end was trimmed by 9 bases and the J gene end by 11 bases; junction bases not matched to a gene: 28. This CDR3 spans 18 amino acids. Germline V gene data show CDR1 as MRHNA and CDR2 as SNTAGT. The CDR3 sequence: CASLLGTGIEGKPDTAFF. The CDR3 DNA sequence: TGTGCCAGTCTACTCGGGACAGGGATTGAGGGAAAGCCCGACACGGCTTTCTTT.

This clone was observed a handful of times. V is TRBV5-6 and J is TRBJ2-1; TRBD2 matches at 8 bases. This CDR3 contains 15 residues. Germline loops: CDR1 SGHDT, CDR2 YYEEEE. The ends lost 2 bases at V and 2 bases at J; junction bases unmatched: 3. CDR3 in amino acids: CASSFTSGPYNEQFF. The CDR3 region has the DNA TGTGCCAGCAGCTTTACTAGCGGTCCCTACAATGAGCAGTTCTTC.

Only a few counts were recorded for this clone. The V and J genes are TRBV5-1 and TRBJ1-4; perhaps TRBD1 as D (5 bases). The CDR3 contains 14 residues. Trimming removed 3 bases from V and 8 bases from J, with 14 bases in between. Germline CDR1 is SGHRS and CDR2 is YFSETQ. The CDR3 DNA reads TGCGCCAGCAGCTCGGGGGAGGCTGGGGAAAAACTGTTTTTT. Translated, it gives CASSSGEAGEKLFF. The variable domain in full, completed from reference TRBV5-1 and TRBJ1-4, reads KAGVTQTPRYLIKTRGQQVTLSCSPISGHRSVSWYQQTPGQGLQFLFEYFSETQRNKGNFPGRFSGRQFSNSRSEMNVSTLELGDSALYLCASSSGEAGEKLFFGSGTQLSVL.

V usage is TRBV4-1 and J usage is TRBJ2-2; 15 nucleotides match TRBD2. Germline V gene data show CDR1 as MGHRA and CDR2 as YSYEKL. V lost 5 bases, J lost 1 base, and 8 bases stayed unmatched. The CDR3 spans 19 residues. The CDR3 spells CASSFSGLAGGKNTGELFF. In DNA form, the CDR3 reads TGCGCCAGCAGCTTCTCCGGACTAGCGGGAGGGAAGAACACCGGGGAGCTGTTTTTT.

The rearrangement uses TRBV28 and TRBJ2-7; D perhaps matches TRBD2 (6 bases). The CDR3 runs to 14 residues. Per germline, CDR1 MDHEN and CDR2 SYDVKM. The V end was cut by 7 bases, the J end by 3 bases, with 16 bases between. CDR3 in DNA: TGTGCCAGCAATCCGGGCGGGGCCATCTACGAGCAGTACTTC. Its translation: CASNPGGAIYEQYF.

This clone has more than one count but fewer than ten. The chain recombines TRBV4-1 with TRBJ2-7; D is unclear. The CDR3 sequence is 13 residues long. Germline loops: CDR1 MGHRA, CDR2 YSYEKL. Between the trimmed V and J ends, which lost 1 base and 4 bases, there was a span of 8 bases. The CDR3 is CASSQASSYEQYF. The CDR3, as DNA: TGCGCCAGCAGCCAAGCTAGTTCTTACGAGCAGTACTTC.

The chain has TRBV7-9 and TRBJ2-1; unclear D gene. The germline V gene has CDR1 SEHNR and CDR2 FQNEAQ (reference sequence). The CDR3 contains 12 residues. The V gene lost 5 bases and the J gene lost 15 bases, with 17 bases spanning the gap. CDR3 coding DNA: TGTGCCAGCAGCCTCCCGCCGTCGGGTTGGTTCTTC. This encodes CASSLPPSGWFF.

The chain recombines TRBV7-2 with TRBJ1-4; D possibly corresponds to TRBD1 (6 bases). The CDR3 is 15 residues long. Germline V gene sequence: CDR1 SGHTA, CDR2 FQGNSA. Trimming pared 6 bases from V and 1 base from J, leaving 12 bases between. CDR3: CASRPPGVTNEKLFF. The CDR3 DNA follows: TGTGCCAGCAGACCCCCAGGGGTAACTAATGAAAAACTGTTTTTT.

J is TRBJ1-1 and V is TRBV27, with 7 bases matching TRBD1. Trimming cost V 4 bases and J 1 base; bases outside gene matches: 3. CDR1 and CDR2 from the germline V gene are MNHEY and SMNVEV (reference sequence). The length of the CDR3 is 14 residues. The CDR3 nucleotides read TGTGCCAGCAGTTGGGGGACAGCGAACACTGAAGCTTTCTTT. This gives the protein CASSWGTANTEAFF.

This clone has only one observation. The chain combines TRBV7-2 with TRBJ2-1, with D perhaps matching TRBD2 (6 bases). The CDR3 runs to 12 residues. Germline CDR1 SGHTA, CDR2 FQGNSA. V gave up 5 bases and J gave up 8 bases, with 10 bases separating them. The CDR3 bases are TGTGCCAGCAGCACCGCTAGCGATGAGCAGTTCTTC. This translates into CASSTASDEQFF. The complete variable domain, with remaining parts taken from reference TRBV7-2 and TRBJ2-1, reads GAGVSQSPSNKVTEKGKDVELRCDPISGHTALYWYRQSLGQGLEFLIYFQGNSAPDKSGLPSDRFSAERTGGSVSTLTIQRTQQEDSAVYLCASSTASDEQFFGPGTRLTVL.

V gene TRBV5-4 combines with J gene TRBJ2-5, with 11 bases aligning to TRBD1. The CDR3 consists of 14 residues. V dropped 3 bases and J dropped 5; count of bases not matched to a gene: 3. In germline, CDR1 is SGHNT, CDR2 YYREEE (reference sequence). The chain's CDR3 is CASSWRDRGETQYF. The CDR3 coding sequence is TGTGCCAGCAGCTGGAGGGACAGGGGGGAGACCCAGTACTTC.